These 12 T cell receptor beta chains were sequenced from one sample in a study of graft-versus-host responses after intestinal transplantation. Produced via immunoSEQ multiplex PCR; TCRdb's table is partial and in-frame only. Among over 45,000 clones, more than 70% were seen once, and the ten largest hold 0.62%. Antigen specificity for these receptors is unknown. This material consisted of unstimulated CD4+ T cells sorted from spleen or lymph node cells, taken before transplant. Every receptor here comes from a human donor who was the organ donor for an intestinal transplant.

V and J are TRBV5-8 and TRBJ2-3; 8 bases are a match to TRBD1. V shed 2 bases and J 0 bases; nucleotides not matched to a gene: 11. The germline gives CDR1 SGHTS, CDR2 YDEGEE. This CDR3 has 18 amino acids. The CDR3, as DNA: TGTGCCAGCAGCTTTACTTCAACAGGGGGGCCTAGCACAGATACGCAGTATTTT. Encoded protein: CASSFTSTGGPSTDTQYF.

The chain links TRBV7-9 to TRBJ1-2, with D tentatively TRBD1 (6 bases). With 3 bases removed from V and 2 bases from J, the gap between germline ends came to 7 bases. This CDR3 spans 13 amino acids. The germline CDR1 and CDR2 sequences are SEHNR and FQNEAQ (reference sequence). The CDR3 DNA reads as TGTGCCAGCAGCTTTACAGGGAACTATGGCTACACCTTC. Translation: CASSFTGNYGYTF.

The CDR3 here is CASHRQGVLWDYGYTF. In DNA form, the CDR3 reads TGTGCCAGTCATAGACAGGGGGTGCTATGGGACTATGGCTACACCTTC. The rearrangement links TRBV2 to TRBJ1-2; 9 bases are a match to TRBD1. The CDR3 contains 16 residues. Germline CDR1 SNHLY, CDR2 FYNNEI. With 9 bases clipped from V and 3 bases from J, the junction kept 14 bases outside the gene matches.

The chain combines TRBV2 with TRBJ2-1; 9 bases fit TRBD2. Trimming took 5 bases from V and 10 from J; bases not matched to a gene: 12. This CDR3 spans 15 amino acids. CDR1 is SNHLY, CDR2 FYNNEI, per germline. The chain's CDR3 is CASSPDWREGLEQFF. The CDR3 region has the DNA TGTGCCAGCAGTCCTGACTGGCGGGAGGGCCTAGAGCAGTTCTTC.

J is TRBJ2-5 and V is TRBV18, with D maybe TRBD1 (5 bases). Germline CDR1 KGHSH, CDR2 LQKENI. Trimming removed 4 bases from V and 2 bases from J, with 11 bases in between. CDR3 length: 14 amino acids. CDR3 protein: CASSLLGQQETQYF. The CDR3 DNA is TGTGCCAGCTCACTCCTGGGGCAGCAAGAGACCCAGTACTTC. Full variable domain (rest looked up from reference TRBV18 and TRBJ2-5): NAGVMQNPRHLVRRRGQEARLRCSPMKGHSHVYWYRQLPEEGLKFMVYLQKENIIDESGMPKERFSAEFPKEGPSILRIQQVVRGDSAAYFCASSLLGQQETQYFGPGTRLLVL.

The chain has TRBV9 and TRBJ2-5; TRBD2 is a possible D gene (6 bases). V lost 4 bases and J lost 1, with 11 bases in between. Germline-derived CDR1 and CDR2 are SGDLS and YYNGEE. This CDR3 spans 14 amino acids. The CDR3 reads CASSPPGLQETQYF. The CDR3 bases are TGTGCCAGCAGCCCTCCGGGACTCCAAGAGACCCAGTACTTC.

The chain employs TRBV25-1 and TRBJ2-1, with a weak D call TRBD1 (6 bases). CDR1 is MGHDK and CDR2 is SYGVNS in the germline V gene. The CDR3 loop spans 12 amino acids. V lost 6 bases, J lost 10 bases, and 13 bases lay in between. The CDR3 DNA reads TGTGCCAGCAGCCAGGGGACGGGGGAGCAGTTCTTC. Translating it yields CASSQGTGEQFF.

The rearrangement uses TRBV5-4 and TRBJ2-3, with 8 bases matching TRBD2. J was trimmed by 6 bases and V by 5 bases; bases with no gene match: 8. Germline CDR1 is SGHNT and CDR2 is YYREEE (reference sequence). CDR3 size: 14 residues. CDR3 sequence reads: CASSPGLATDTQYF. The CDR3 region has the DNA TGTGCCAGCAGTCCTGGACTAGCAACGGATACGCAGTATTTT.

In this sample, this clone turned up a few times. The chain uses TRBV6-6 and TRBJ2-7, with TRBD2 as a possible D gene (5 bases). The CDR3 spans 15 residues. The V and J ends lost 2 bases and 3 bases respectively, with 14 bases between them. CDR1 is MNHNY, CDR2 SVGAGI, per germline (reference sequence). The DNA for the CDR3 is TGTGCCAGCAGTTACAAGCGACCTCGGGACTACGAGCAGTACTTC. Translating gives CASSYKRPRDYEQYF.

The sample holds one count of this clone. The genes are TRBV19 and TRBJ2-5; unclear D gene. The DNA end lines up better with TRBJ2-7; the J call may be wrong. The CDR3 loop spans 13 amino acids. CDR1 and CDR2 (germline): LNHDA, SQIVND (reference sequence). The CDR3 region has the DNA TGTGCCAGTAGTATAATCCCTGACTACGAGCAGTACTTC. Translation gives CASSIIPDYEQYF.

The chain carries TRBV5-1 and TRBJ2-7; TRBD1 is a possible D gene (5 bases). CDR3 size: 15 residues. V dropped 1 base and J dropped 2 bases, with 13 bases sitting between them. Germline CDR1 SGHRS, CDR2 YFSETQ. In nucleotides, the CDR3 is TGCGCCAGCAGCTTGAACACAGGACGCCCCTACGAGCAGTACTTC. Protein product: CASSLNTGRPYEQYF.

The chain couples TRBV6-5 to TRBJ1-6; TRBD1 might be the D (6 bases). Trimming took off 3 bases at V and 6 bases at J, with 12 bases between the two ends. This CDR3 is 15 amino acids long. In germline, CDR1 is MNHEY, CDR2 SVGAGI. CDR3 sequence (DNA): TGTGCCAGCAGTTATGCAGGGGATTCTAATTCACCCCTCCACTTT. The encoded protein is CASSYAGDSNSPLHF.